The 10 T cell receptor beta chains reported below all come from one sample, sequenced in a study of shared clonotypes between healthy human individuals. The data were produced by immunoSEQ multiplex PCR, yet TCRdb's version contains in-frame clones alone and is incomplete. The sample carries approximately 2.3 million clones, 90% to 95% recorded once. The material sequenced was naive CD4+ T cells from PBMCs. This sample's subset: CD45RA+ positively selected. The receptors stem from a man aged 18 to 30 in good health. Some clones in this sample may be carry-over from other donors' samples.

The CDR3 DNA is TGTGCCAGCAGCGTAGGTTCCGTTACCGGAGAGACCCAGTACTTC. This translates into CASSVGSVTGETQYF. The J gene is TRBJ2-5, the V gene TRBV9; D is ambiguous. V lost 0 bases and J lost 4, with 13 bases in between. Germline values: CDR1 SGDLS, CDR2 YYNGEE. The CDR3 spans 15 residues.

The chain has TRBV6-4 and TRBJ1-1; D might be TRBD1 (5 bases). The CDR3 is 15 amino acids. V lost 7 bases and J 0 bases, leaving 15 bases between the germline ends. Germline-derived CDR1 and CDR2 are MRHNA and SNTAGT. As DNA, the CDR3 is TGTGCCAGCAATCTGGGCAGGGCCGTGAACACTGAAGCTTTCTTT. Translation: CASNLGRAVNTEAFF.

This chain joins TRBV28 and TRBJ2-2; 7 positions agree with TRBD1. This CDR3 is built from 12 residues. V gave up 6 bases and J gave up 8 bases; unmatched junction bases: 3. The V gene's germline CDR1 is MDHEN and CDR2 SYDVKM. The DNA of the CDR3 is TGTGCCAGCAGGCCGGGACAGGGGGAGCTGTTTTTT. Its protein product is CASRPGQGELFF.

Turning to this clone: This CDR3 is also generated by other DNA sequences in the sample. The V gene is TRBV20-1, the J gene TRBJ2-2; D is unresolved. V was shortened by 3 bases and J by 5 bases, with 4 bases between the two germline ends. This CDR3 is 11 amino acids long. Germline-derived CDR1 and CDR2 are DFQATT and SNEGSKA (reference sequence). CDR3 in amino acids: CSARVTGELFF. CDR3 nucleotides: TGCAGTGCTAGGGTAACCGGGGAGCTGTTTTTT.

The V and J genes are TRBV5-1 and TRBJ2-1, with a tentative D call TRBD2 (6 bases). The CDR3 length is 15 residues. V lost 5 bases and J 4 bases, leaving 16 bases between the germline ends. The germline V gene has CDR1 SGHRS and CDR2 YFSETQ. The CDR3 nucleotides are TGCGCCAGCAGATATGGGGGGAGTGCTTACAATGAGCAGTTCTTC. Amino acid sequence: CASRYGGSAYNEQFF.

The V and J genes are TRBV2 and TRBJ1-5, with TRBD1 matching over 8 bases. This CDR3 is built from 13 residues. The V and J ends lost 8 bases and 7 bases, in that order; junction bases with no gene match: 7. Per germline, CDR1 SNHLY and CDR2 FYNNEI. CDR3 nucleotides: TGTGCCAGCGAGCAGGGGGCTTGGCAGCCCCAGCATTTT. Its protein product is CASEQGAWQPQHF. Full variable domain (rest looked up from reference TRBV2 and TRBJ1-5): EPEVTQTPSHQVTQMGQEVILRCVPISNHLYFYWYRQILGQKVEFLVSFYNNEISEKSEIFDDQFSVERPDGSNFTLKIRSTKLEDSAMYFCASEQGAWQPQHFGDGTRLSIL.

The chain is built from TRBV10-3 and TRBJ2-5; 7 nucleotides agree with TRBD2. Germline V gene sequence: CDR1 ENHRY, CDR2 SYGVKD. The CDR3 covers 15 residues. V dropped 3 bases and J dropped 1; count of bases not matched to a gene: 5. Written as DNA, the CDR3 is TGTGCCATCAGTGACCCCGGGGGGATCCAAGAGACCCAGTACTTC. It codes for CAISDPGGIQETQYF.

The chain links TRBV19 to TRBJ2-1, with 8 positions matching TRBD2. The germline V gene encodes CDR1 LNHDA and CDR2 SQIVND (reference sequence). Trimming removed 4 bases from V and 0 bases from J; junction bases left unmatched: 8. The CDR3 is 17 residues long. The CDR3, as DNA: TGTGCCAGTAGTACCAGACTAGCGTTCCGCTCCTACAATGAGCAGTTCTTC. It codes for CASSTRLAFRSYNEQFF.

The J gene is TRBJ1-3, the V gene TRBV5-4; 7 bases align to TRBD1. Looked up from germline, CDR1 is SGHNT and CDR2 is YYREEE (reference sequence). The CDR3 totals 15 residues. After removal of 2 bases from V and 2 bases from J, the junction contained 4 bases not matched to a gene. The CDR3 here is CASSLKQGTGNTIYF. CDR3 in DNA: TGTGCCAGCAGCTTAAAACAGGGGACTGGAAACACCATATATTTT.

About this clone itself: At the DNA level, this CDR3 is encoded by other sequences in the same sample as well. The chain is built from TRBV6-5 and TRBJ2-7, with a weak D call TRBD2 (7 bases). This CDR3 is built from 15 residues. V was trimmed by 1 base and J by 1 base, leaving 11 bases between them. Germline CDR1 is MNHEY and CDR2 is SVGAGI. For the CDR3, the DNA is TGTGCCAGCAGTTACTGGAGGGGGGGTTCCTACGAGCAGTACTTC. Its translation: CASSYWRGGSYEQYF.